This T cell receptor beta chain was recorded in a study of shared clonotypes between healthy human individuals. Whole-study findings and limits: Only blood was sampled, and tissue TCR repertoires likely differ from blood ones.

CDR1 is ENHRY, CDR2 SYGVKD, per germline. This CDR3 is built from 15 residues. V was clipped by 0 bases and J by 3 bases, with 9 bases between them. Both CD45RO+ cells and CCR7-negative CD45RA+ TemRA cells were combined to make up CD8 memory. Authors' analysis steps: There were no quality scores in the junction-only immunoSEQ sequences, so filtering differed. The protocol was immunoSEQ multiplex PCR, while the TCRdb copy is restricted to in-frame clones and leaves out a portion. D and trimming were read from the DNA, whereas the V and J calls and clone size are those reported in that table. The table records around 370,000 clones, about 96% of them present only once. This clone was seen once. No antigen is known for it.

The sample was memory CD8+ T cells sorted from blood. This sample's subset: CD45RO+ cells pooled with CCR7-negative TemRA cells. This receptor was identified in a man in his thirties or forties in good health. The rearrangement links TRBV10-3 to TRBJ1-5; D is unclear. The CDR3 loop reads CAISESIGPNQPQHF. CDR3 nucleotide sequence: TGTGCCATCAGTGAGTCGATAGGGCCCAATCAGCCCCAGCATTTT.